This TCR beta chain is drawn from a study of T cell responses to AZD1222 COVID-19 vaccine. Whole-study findings and limits: Receipt of two AZD1222 doses was followed by a rise in Spike-specific TCR breadth and depth. Most donors were white British and more were female, and clonal diversity was possibly underestimated. Vaccine-related CD4 TCRs covered spike, predominating at 160-218 and 743-854.

The data were produced by immunoSEQ multiplex PCR, yet TCRdb's version contains in-frame clones alone and is incomplete. Of 120,000 or so clones in the sample, 90% were seen once. In the case of this clone: Antigen specificity is unknown.

V was cut by 2 bases and J by 8 bases, with 9 bases left in between. Germline lookup yields CDR1 LNHNV and CDR2 YYDKDF (reference sequence). The CDR3 covers 13 residues. This rearrangement joins TRBV15 to TRBJ2-2; D call uncertain. This TCR was recovered from an adult in good health. Material: peripheral blood, obtained on day 0 of MenACWY control vaccination. The chain's CDR3 is CATSRSETGELFF. The CDR3 region has the DNA TGTGCCACCAGCAGATCCGAGACGGGGGAGCTGTTTTTT. Together with reference TRBV15 and TRBJ2-2, the CDR3 gives the full variable domain: DAMVIQNPRYQVTQFGKPVTLSCSQTLNHNVMYWYQQKSSQAPKLLFHYYDKDFNNEADTPDNFQSRRPNTSFCFLDIRSPGLGDTAMYLCATSRSETGELFFGEGSRLTVL.